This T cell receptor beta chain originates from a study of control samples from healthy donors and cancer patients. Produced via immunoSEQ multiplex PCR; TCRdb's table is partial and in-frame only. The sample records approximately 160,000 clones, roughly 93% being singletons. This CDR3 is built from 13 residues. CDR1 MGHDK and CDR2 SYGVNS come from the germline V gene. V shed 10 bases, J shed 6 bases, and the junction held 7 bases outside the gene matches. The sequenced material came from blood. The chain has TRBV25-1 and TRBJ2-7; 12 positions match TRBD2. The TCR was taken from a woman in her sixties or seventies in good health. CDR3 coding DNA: TGTGCCACCAGGACTAGCGGGGATGGCGAGCAGTACTTC. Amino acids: CATRTSGDGEQYF.